These 2 T cell receptor beta chains came from one sample sequenced in a study of tumor-infiltrating lymphocytes in oesophageal squamous cell carcinoma. MiXCR was run by TCRdb on the PCR reads, yielding one entry per CDR3 protein. Here the sample spans roughly 20,000 distinct CDR3 sequences, approximately 39% being singletons. Sequencing was performed on normal esophageal tissue next to the tumor. These receptors originate from a female donor with esophageal squamous cell carcinoma.

This clonotype has a count of ten or more. This could be a read error, since a much larger clone is one nucleotide away. J is TRBJ2-1 and V is TRBV11-2, with 13 positions matching TRBD2. With V trimmed by 3 bases and J by 12 bases, 5 bases remained unmatched. Germline CDR1 and CDR2: SGHAT and FQNNGV. This CDR3 spans 14 amino acids. CDR3 nucleotide sequence: TGTGCCAGCAGCTTGGGACTAGCGGGATTGGTGCAGTTCTTC. Encoded protein: CASSLGLAGLVQFF.

The V call is TRBV6-1, the J call TRBJ2-7; TRBD1 matches at 7 bases. The J call is doubtful: the DNA matches TRBJ2-1 better. CDR3 length: 14 residues. Germline V lookup: CDR1 MNHNS, CDR2 SASEGT. CDR3 amino acids: CASTTQGEYNEQFF. As DNA, the CDR3 is TGTGCCAGCACCACCCAGGGGGAATACAATGAGCAGTTCTTC.